This TCR beta chain originates from a study of blood T cell repertoires in COVID-19. Germline V CDR1 and CDR2: LNHDA, SQIVND (reference sequence). After removal of 3 bases from V and 2 bases from J, the junction contained 7 bases not matched to a gene. The CDR3 totals 15 residues. Clones were read by immunoSEQ multiplex PCR, and TCRdb kept only the in-frame ones, dropping some. The sample records about 35,000 clones, roughly 80% being singletons. The receptor comes from a man aged 45-60 years with acute or convalescent COVID-19. The V call is TRBV19, the J call TRBJ2-7; 7 bases agree with TRBD1. The sample consisted of peripheral blood. The CDR3 DNA reads as TGTGCCAGTAGTATCAGGGGGTCATTGACCTACGAGCAGTACTTC. Protein sequence: CASSIRGSLTYEQYF.